This is a list of T cell receptor beta chains from one sample in a study of T cell repertoires in cytomegalovirus infection. No antigen has been identified for these receptors. MiXCR was run by TCRdb on the reads, yielding one entry per CDR3 protein. The sample consists of around 100,000 distinct CDR3 sequences, 10% of them appearing once. The sample was PBMCs, sequenced either directly or after in vitro stimulation (not recorded which). Every receptor here comes from a human donor in good health (CMV status not recorded). Some clones in this sample may be carry-over from other donors' samples. CDR3s include the opening cysteine and the closing phenylalanine or tryptophan. A D gene is named only where the DNA matches it firmly. The size field is filled for only some rows; it gives once, few, many or a size class.

TRBV7-2	.	TRBJ1-5	many	TGTGCCAGCAGCTCCGGACGGGACAATCAGCCCCAGCATTTT	CASSSGRDNQPQHF
TRBV19	TRBD1	TRBJ1-1	.	TGTGCCAGTAGCCTGACAGGGGATGTCGGTGAAGCTTTCTTT	CASSLTGDVGEAFF
TRBV28	TRBD1	TRBJ2-3	many	TGTGCCAGCAAAGGACAGGGGTCAGATACGCAGTATTTT	CASKGQGSDTQYF
TRBV6-5	.	TRBJ2-2	few	TGTGCCAGCAGTTACGTGGGGATGGGAGCCGGGGAGCTGTTTTTT	CASSYVGMGAGELFF
TRBV11-2	.	TRBJ2-2	.	.	CASSLVGQGTRAGEPFF
TRBV7-2	.	TRBJ2-3	many	TGTGCCAGCAGCTCTAACATAGATACGCAGTATTTT	CASSSNIDTQYF
TRBV11-3	.	TRBJ1-1	few	TGTGCCAGCAGCTATGAGGTGGGCCGTGGGACTGAAGCTTTCTTT	CASSYEVGRGTEAFF
TRBV7-9	TRBD1	TRBJ1-1	.	TGTGCCAGCAGCTTAGCGCAGGGGGTGAACACTGAAGCTTTCTTT	CASSLAQGVNTEAFF
TRBV28	.	TRBJ2-6	few	TGTGCCAGCAGTTTACCCCCCTCGGGGGCCAACGTCCTGACTTTC	CASSLPPSGANVLTF
TRBV6-2/TRBV6-3	.	TRBJ1-4	many	TGTGCCAGCAGTTACGATTGGACGGAACTGTTTTTT	CASSYDWTELFF
TRBV11-2	.	TRBJ1-1	many	TGTGCCAGCAGCTTACACCTACAGGCGTCTGAAGCTTTCTTT	CASSLHLQASEAFF
TRBV20-1	TRBD2	TRBJ2-2	.	TGCAGTGCCTCCTCCGGGACTAGCGGGAGTAACGGGGAGCTGTTTTTT	CSASSGTSGSNGELFF
TRBV7-2	.	TRBJ1-2	many	TGTGCCAGCAGCCTTGCCCGCCCGTGGGTCTATGGCTACACCTTC	CASSLARPWVYGYTF
TRBV7-6	TRBD1	TRBJ1-1	many	TGTGCCAGCAGCTTGGACAGGGTCGGTGAAGCTTTCTTT	CASSLDRVGEAFF